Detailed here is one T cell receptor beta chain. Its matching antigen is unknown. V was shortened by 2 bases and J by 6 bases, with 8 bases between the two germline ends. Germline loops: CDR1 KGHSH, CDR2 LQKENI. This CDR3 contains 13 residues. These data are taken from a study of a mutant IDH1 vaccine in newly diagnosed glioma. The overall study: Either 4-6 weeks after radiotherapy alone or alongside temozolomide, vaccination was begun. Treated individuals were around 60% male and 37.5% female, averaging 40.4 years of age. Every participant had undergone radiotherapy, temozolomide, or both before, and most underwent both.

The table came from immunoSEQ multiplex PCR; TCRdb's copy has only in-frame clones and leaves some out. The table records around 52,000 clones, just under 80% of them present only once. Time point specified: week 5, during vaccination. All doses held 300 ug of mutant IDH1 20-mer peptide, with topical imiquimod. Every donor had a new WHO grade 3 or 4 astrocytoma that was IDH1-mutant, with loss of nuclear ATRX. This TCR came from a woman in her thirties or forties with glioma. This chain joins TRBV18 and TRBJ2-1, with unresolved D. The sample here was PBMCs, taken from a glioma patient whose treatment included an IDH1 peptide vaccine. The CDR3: CASSPKGSNEQFF. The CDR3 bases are TGTGCCAGCTCACCAAAAGGTTCCAATGAGCAGTTCTTC.